The subject of this entry is one T cell receptor (beta chain). PCR amplification relied on 60 Vbeta primers (plus 13 Jbeta primers). Repertoires were generated with immunoSEQ multiplex PCR, while TCRdb's copy carries only in-frame clones and drops some. This sample has some 120,000 clones, with 75% to 85% found just once. These data belong to a study of cytomegalovirus exposure and HLA in healthy donors. With 5 bases removed from V and 0 bases from J, the gap between germline ends came to 3 bases. Germline V gives CDR1 MNHNY, CDR2 SVGAGI (reference sequence). CDR3 length equals 12 residues. The chain uses TRBV6-6 and TRBJ2-3; D not certain. The origin of this receptor is a man aged 35-49 years in good health and CMV-seronegative. The sequenced sample was PBMCs. CDR3 coding DNA: TGTGCCAGCAGTCCTAGCACAGATACGCAGTATTTT. Its translation is CASSPSTDTQYF.